Reported below is one T cell receptor (beta chain). At the time of sampling, donors were nominally healthy, though unrecorded immune exposures were likely. The germline CDR1 and CDR2 sequences are MNHEY and SMNVEV (reference sequence). The CDR3 sequence is 13 residues long. Trimming removed 6 bases from V and 8 bases from J, with 16 bases in between. Use of 60 Vbeta and 13 Jbeta primers characterized the PCR. Assay: immunoSEQ multiplex PCR; the TCRdb copy retains only in-frame clones and omits some. The sample includes some 170,000 clones, 65% to 75% of them seen just once. The data originate from a study of cytomegalovirus exposure and HLA in healthy donors.

The rearrangement joins TRBV27 to TRBJ1-2; tentative D call: TRBD1 (6 bases). This TCR derives from a human donor in good health. What was sequenced was PBMCs. The CDR3 bases are TGTGCCAGCAGCCCCAGGGGTTCTCGGGGCTACACCTTC. Its translation is CASSPRGSRGYTF.